This T cell receptor (beta chain) was sequenced in a study of blood T cells in healthy people across ages. This clonotype has a handful of counts. Its specificity is unknown. Sample-barcoded 5' priming and a J-beta primer mix drove a second PCR of roughly 6 to 12 cycles. TCRdb processed the 5' RACE reads anew with MiXCR; each CDR3 protein has one entry. The sample gives about 1.8 million distinct CDR3 sequences, 49% of which show up once; roughly 2.1% is in the top ten. The CDR3 runs to 11 residues. The V end was cut by 6 bases, the J end by 10 bases, with 10 bases between. Per germline, CDR1 SGHTA and CDR2 FQGNSA. The study, taken as a whole, reports: TCR beta diversity per million T cells fell roughly linearly with age.

The sequence derives from a middle-aged woman in good health. The rearrangement uses TRBV7-2 and TRBJ2-1; no clear D. Sequencing input: blood. This chain's CDR3 is CASRLMGEQFF. The DNA of the CDR3 is TGTGCCAGCAGGTTGATGGGGGAGCAGTTCTTC.